This entry lists 31 T cell receptor beta chains sequenced from one sample in a study of blood T cell repertoires in COVID-19. Clones were read by immunoSEQ multiplex PCR, and TCRdb kept only the in-frame ones, dropping some. The sample yields about 140,000 clones, 65% to 80% seen once. The sequenced sample was peripheral blood. Receptors were obtained from a man in his fifties or sixties with acute or convalescent COVID-19.

This clone appeared a single time. The gene calls are TRBV7-9 and TRBJ1-1, with TRBD1 matching over 8 bases. V shed 1 base and J 3 bases; nucleotides not matched to a gene: 4. The CDR3 spans 15 residues. Germline assignment: CDR1 SEHNR and CDR2 FQNEAQ (reference sequence). CDR3 nucleotide sequence: TGTGCCAGCAGCTTAGGGGACAGGTTGGACACTGAAGCTTTCTTT. Encoded protein: CASSLGDRLDTEAFF.

J is TRBJ2-3 and V is TRBV13; 7 nucleotides match TRBD1. J gave up 0 bases and V 6 bases, and 9 bases lay outside the gene matches. Germline CDR1 reads PRHDT; CDR2 reads FYEKMQ (reference sequence). The CDR3 is 16 amino acids. Here the CDR3 DNA reads TGTGCCAGCAGTTCGGGAAGGGGGCTCAGCACAGATACGCAGTATTTT. Encoded protein: CASSSGRGLSTDTQYF.

V is TRBV11-2 and J is TRBJ2-2; possible D gene TRBD2, 5 bases. The CDR3 is 15 amino acids. Per the germline V gene, CDR1 is SGHAT and CDR2 is FQNNGV. V lost 2 bases, J lost 4 bases, and 11 bases lay in between. CDR3 loop: CASSLFLASTGELFF. In DNA, the CDR3 is TGTGCCAGCAGCTTATTTTTAGCGAGCACCGGGGAGCTGTTTTTT.

This chain uses TRBV30 with TRBJ1-6; the D gene is possibly TRBD1 (5 bases). Germline V lookup: CDR1 GTSNPN, CDR2 SVGIG (reference sequence). The CDR3 covers 16 residues. V lost 0 bases and J 10 bases, leaving 19 bases between the germline ends. The CDR3 spells CAWSVHSLDKESPLHF. CDR3 nucleotides: TGTGCCTGGAGTGTACATAGTTTGGACAAGGAATCACCCCTCCACTTT. Variable domain in full (rest from reference TRBV30 and TRBJ1-6): SQTIHQWPATLVQPVGSPLSLECTVEGTSNPNLYWYRQAAGRGLQLLFYSVGIGQISSEVPQNLSASRPQDRQFILSSKKLLLSDSGFYLCAWSVHSLDKESPLHFGNGTRLTVT.

This clone was detected a few times. V gene TRBV6-1 combines with J gene TRBJ2-5, with TRBD2 as a possible D gene (6 bases). V was trimmed by 3 bases and J by 4 bases, leaving 12 bases between them. There are 14 residues in the CDR3. CDR1 and CDR2 from the germline V gene are MNHNS and SASEGT. CDR3 bases: TGTGCCAGCAGTGAGCGGGGCGGAGGAGAGACCCAGTACTTC. Protein product: CASSERGGGETQYF.

This clone appeared a single time. This sequence joins TRBV25-1 and TRBJ2-1; 7 bases are a match to TRBD1. CDR1 MGHDK and CDR2 SYGVNS come from the germline V gene. This CDR3 has 12 residues. Trimming took 7 bases from V and 10 from J; bases not matched to a gene: 7. The CDR3: CASTATGREQFF. CDR3 DNA sequence: TGTGCCAGCACCGCGACAGGGCGAGAGCAGTTCTTC.

This sequence joins TRBV7-8 and TRBJ1-5, with TRBD1 as a possible D gene (6 bases). This CDR3 contains 15 residues. The germline V and J ends were trimmed by 4 bases and 1 base, with 11 bases remaining between them. Germline values: CDR1 SGHVS, CDR2 FQNEAQ. CDR3 nucleotide sequence: TGTGCCAGCAGCTATGGGACAAAGAGCAATCAGCCCCAGCATTTT. It specifies CASSYGTKSNQPQHF.

V is TRBV29-1 and J is TRBJ2-7; D is ambiguous. This CDR3 has 10 residues. Germline V gives CDR1 SQVTM, CDR2 ANQGSEA. V was shortened by 4 bases and J by 2 bases, with 3 bases between the two germline ends. The CDR3 is CSVGAYEQYF. For the CDR3, the DNA is TGCAGCGTTGGAGCCTACGAGCAGTACTTC.

The genes are TRBV3-1 (or the pseudogene TRBV3-2) and TRBJ2-2, with TRBD2 matching over 11 bases. Germline V gene sequence: CDR1 LGHDT, CDR2 YNNKEL (reference sequence). Trimming took 4 bases from V and 1 from J; bases not matched to a gene: 5. The CDR3 is 17 amino acids. The CDR3 sequence: CASSPPGLAGNTGELFF. The CDR3 DNA reads TGTGCCAGCAGCCCGCCAGGACTAGCGGGGAACACCGGGGAGCTGTTTTTT.

This sequence joins TRBV28 and TRBJ2-4; possible D gene TRBD1, 6 bases. Trimming cost V 4 bases and J 2 bases, with 9 bases left between them. Germline CDR1 and CDR2: MDHEN and SYDVKM. The CDR3 covers 14 residues. The CDR3 nucleotides are TGTGCCAGCAGTTCAGGGGATTCCAAAAACATTCAGTACTTC. It codes for CASSSGDSKNIQYF.

The V call is TRBV2, the J call TRBJ2-3, with 16 bases identical to TRBD2. The V segment lost 4 bases and the J segment 3 bases; nucleotides outside the gene matches: 4. CDR1 is SNHLY and CDR2 is FYNNEI in the germline V gene. The CDR3 has 17 residues. CDR3 nucleotides: TGTGCCAGCAGTGGTTGGGGACTAGCGGGAGGGACAGATACGCAGTATTTT. Encoded protein: CASSGWGLAGGTDTQYF. The full variable domain, with the rest looked up from reference TRBV2 and TRBJ2-3, is EPEVTQTPSHQVTQMGQEVILRCVPISNHLYFYWYRQILGQKVEFLVSFYNNEISEKSEIFDDQFSVERPDGSNFTLKIRSTKLEDSAMYFCASSGWGLAGGTDTQYFGPGTRLTVL.

The gene calls are TRBV11-2 and TRBJ2-1; D call uncertain. Trimming left V 5 bases short and J 2 bases short, with 13 bases between. Germline CDR1 SGHAT, CDR2 FQNNGV. The CDR3 consists of 15 residues. The CDR3 DNA is TGTGCCAGCAGCCCAATTCTGGGCGCCTACAATGAGCAGTTCTTC. Translating it yields CASSPILGAYNEQFF.

This rearrangement joins TRBV5-1 to TRBJ2-7; 12 nucleotides agree with TRBD2. The CDR3 is 14 amino acids. Germline trimming cut 6 bases from V and 4 bases from J; bases unmatched to any gene: 5. Looked up from germline, CDR1 is SGHRS and CDR2 is YFSETQ. CDR3: CASTPSGRGYEQYF. The DNA of the CDR3 is TGCGCCAGCACCCCTAGCGGGAGGGGATACGAGCAGTACTTC.

The J gene is TRBJ1-3, the V gene TRBV6-5, with 7 bases that match TRBD1. The CDR3 length is 15 residues. Germline CDR1 is MNHEY and CDR2 is SVGAGI. Trimming at V came to 4 bases and at J to 0 bases, leaving 3 bases not matched to a gene. CDR3 nucleotide sequence: TGTGCCAGCAGTTCTACAGGGGCCTCTGGAAACACCATATATTTT. It yields the protein CASSSTGASGNTIYF.

The V and J genes are TRBV30 and TRBJ2-2; the D is unclear. The CDR3 covers 15 residues. The V end was cut by 3 bases, the J end by 0 bases, with 11 bases between. Germline CDR1 and CDR2: GTSNPN and SVGIG (reference sequence). The CDR3 region is CAWRTSAPNTGELFF. In nucleotides, the CDR3 is TGTGCCTGGAGGACTTCCGCCCCGAACACCGGGGAGCTGTTTTTT.

V is TRBV2 and J is TRBJ1-2; D is ambiguous. Per germline, CDR1 SNHLY and CDR2 FYNNEI. Between the trimmed V and J ends, which lost 1 base and 4 bases, there was a span of 4 bases. This CDR3 is 12 amino acids long. This chain's CDR3 is CASSEGGYGYTF. The CDR3 coding sequence is TGTGCCAGCAGTGAAGGAGGCTATGGCTACACCTTC.

This clone has only a few counts. The chain carries TRBV5-1 and TRBJ1-1; TRBD1 matches 7 bases. The V segment lost 3 bases and the J segment 5 bases; nucleotides outside the gene matches: 7. This CDR3 comprises 14 residues. Germline loops: CDR1 SGHRS, CDR2 YFSETQ. DNA for the CDR3: TGCGCCAGCAGCTCCGGGACAGAATATACTGAAGCTTTCTTT. This translates into CASSSGTEYTEAFF.

This rearrangement joins TRBV5-4 to TRBJ2-1, with 7 bases that match TRBD1. The CDR3 covers 15 residues. Per the germline V gene, CDR1 is SGHNT and CDR2 is YYREEE (reference sequence). With V trimmed by 4 bases and J by 1 base, 5 bases remained unmatched. CDR3 nucleotides: TGTGCCAGCAGCCTCCCGGGACAGTCCTACAATGAGCAGTTCTTC. Residues: CASSLPGQSYNEQFF.

The count of this clone is one. The chain employs TRBV24-1 and TRBJ2-2, with TRBD2 matching 8 bases. V shed 7 bases and J 0 bases; nucleotides not matched to a gene: 6. Germline CDR1 KGHDR, CDR2 SFDVKD. The CDR3 is made up of 16 amino acids. For the CDR3, the DNA is TGTGCCACCAGCGTAGCGGGACCTGCGAACACCGGGGAGCTGTTTTTT. Translating it yields CATSVAGPANTGELFF.

CDR3 region: CASSLAGTSRGEQFF. The CDR3 bases are TGTGCCAGCAGCTTAGCGGGGACTAGCAGGGGTGAGCAGTTCTTC. This chain connects TRBV7-8 to TRBJ2-1, with 9 bases aligning to TRBD2. V trimming: 0 bases; J trimming: 9 bases; junction bases outside the gene matches: 6. The V gene's germline CDR1 is SGHVS and CDR2 FQNEAQ. The CDR3 extends over 15 amino acids.

The chain joins TRBV28 to TRBJ1-1; D unclear. The CDR3 extends over 15 amino acids. V shed 7 bases and J shed 0 bases, with 15 bases lying between them. Germline V gene sequence: CDR1 MDHEN, CDR2 SYDVKM. CDR3 residues: CASTPADVMNTEAFF. Here the CDR3 DNA reads TGTGCCAGCACCCCCGCAGATGTCATGAACACTGAAGCTTTCTTT.

This chain joins TRBV7-2 and TRBJ2-7; tentative D call: TRBD1 (6 bases). V gave up 5 bases and J gave up 0 bases, with 23 bases separating them. Germline V gene lookup returns CDR1 SGHTA and CDR2 FQGNSA. CDR3 length equals 18 residues. CDR3 residues: CASSPSGQQSFSSYEQYF. In DNA, the CDR3 is TGTGCCAGCAGCCCAAGCGGACAGCAGAGTTTTAGCTCCTACGAGCAGTACTTC. Full variable domain (rest looked up from reference TRBV7-2 and TRBJ2-7): GAGVSQSPSNKVTEKGKDVELRCDPISGHTALYWYRQSLGQGLEFLIYFQGNSAPDKSGLPSDRFSAERTGGSVSTLTIQRTQQEDSAVYLCASSPSGQQSFSSYEQYFGPGTRLTVT.

The chain has TRBV29-1 and TRBJ2-3, with D possibly matching TRBD2 (5 bases). V dropped 1 base and J dropped 0 bases, with 11 bases sitting between them. The germline V gene has CDR1 SQVTM and CDR2 ANQGSEA. The CDR3 is 15 residues long. The CDR3 sequence is CSVEVTSASTDTQYF. CDR3 nucleotide sequence: TGCAGCGTTGAAGTTACTAGTGCTAGCACAGATACGCAGTATTTT.

This chain uses TRBV4-3 with TRBJ2-1, with D possibly being TRBD2 (5 bases). V was clipped by 3 bases and J by 5 bases, with 11 bases between them. The length of the CDR3 is 14 residues. Germline values: CDR1 LGHNA, CDR2 YSLEER. The CDR3 spells CASSQRAGDNEQFF. The CDR3 region has the DNA TGCGCCAGCAGCCAGAGAGCCGGGGACAATGAGCAGTTCTTC.

In this sample, this clone turned up a few times. V usage is TRBV13 and J usage is TRBJ2-5, with TRBD1 matching over 9 bases. V trimming: 5 bases; J trimming: 5 bases; junction bases outside the gene matches: 6. Germline lookup yields CDR1 PRHDT and CDR2 FYEKMQ (reference sequence). There are 14 residues in the CDR3. In DNA form, the CDR3 reads TGTGCCAGCAGCAAGATCGGACAGGGGGAGACCCAGTACTTC. Protein: CASSKIGQGETQYF. The variable domain in full, completed from reference TRBV13 and TRBJ2-5, reads AAGVIQSPRHLIKEKRETATLKCYPIPRHDTVYWYQQGPGQDPQFLISFYEKMQSDKGSIPDRFSAQQFSDYHSELNMSSLELGDSALYFCASSKIGQGETQYFGPGTRLLVL.

This chain connects TRBV6-5 to TRBJ2-4; D unresolved. Between the trimmed V and J ends, which lost 2 bases and 0 bases, there was a span of 11 bases. The CDR3 sequence is 16 residues long. Germline CDR1 MNHEY, CDR2 SVGAGI. The CDR3 DNA sequence: TGTGCCAGCAGTTACATGCCGAGCGCAGCCAAAAACATTCAGTACTTC. Translation: CASSYMPSAAKNIQYF.

This sequence joins TRBV6-6 and TRBJ1-2, with D unresolved. V gave up 6 bases and J gave up 8 bases, with 16 bases separating them. Germline assignment: CDR1 MNHNY and CDR2 SVGAGI (reference sequence). This CDR3 is 13 amino acids long. In DNA form, the CDR3 reads TGTGCCAGCAGAAGCGGCCGGGGAGCCGGCTACACCTTC. Amino acids: CASRSGRGAGYTF.

This chain connects TRBV4-3 to TRBJ1-4, with TRBD1 as a possible D gene (5 bases). Germline V lookup: CDR1 LGHNA, CDR2 YSLEER. This CDR3 is 16 amino acids long. V lost 1 base and J 7 bases, leaving 16 bases between the germline ends. CDR3 coding DNA: TGCGCCAGCAGCCAAGGTGCGCCAGGGAACGTTGAAAAACTGTTTTTT. Translation gives CASSQGAPGNVEKLFF.

V is TRBV5-1 and J is TRBJ2-5, with a tentative D call TRBD1 (5 bases). The CDR3 runs to 15 residues. V lost 3 bases to trimming and J lost 5 bases, with 17 bases between them. Germline V gene lookup returns CDR1 SGHRS and CDR2 YFSETQ. The CDR3, as DNA: TGCGCCAGCAGCTCTGCCCAGGGCTACGGTGAGACCCAGTACTTC. This gives the protein CASSSAQGYGETQYF.

This clone was counted a few times. The V call is TRBV29-1, the J call TRBJ1-1; D is unresolved. Looked up from germline, CDR1 is SQVTM and CDR2 is ANQGSEA. This CDR3 has 13 amino acids. V gave up 5 bases and J gave up 1 base, with 11 bases separating them. The CDR3 DNA is TGCAGCGTTTCCGCGTCAGGGAACACTGAAGCTTTCTTT. It is translated as CSVSASGNTEAFF. The whole variable domain, remainder taken from reference TRBV29-1 and TRBJ1-1, is SAVISQKPSRDICQRGTSLTIQCQVDSQVTMMFWYRQQPGQSLTLIATANQGSEATYESGFVIDKFPISRPNLTFSTLTVSNMSPEDSSIYLCSVSASGNTEAFFGQGTRLTVV.

The count of this clone is one. CDR3 region: CASSRGLVDTQYF. DNA for the CDR3: TGTGCCAGCAGTCGAGGACTAGTGGATACGCAGTATTTT. The chain uses TRBV6-5 and TRBJ2-3; TRBD2 aligns across 7 bases. Trimming at V came to 5 bases and at J to 6 bases, leaving 5 bases not matched to a gene. The CDR3 loop spans 13 amino acids. The germline V gene has CDR1 MNHEY and CDR2 SVGAGI.